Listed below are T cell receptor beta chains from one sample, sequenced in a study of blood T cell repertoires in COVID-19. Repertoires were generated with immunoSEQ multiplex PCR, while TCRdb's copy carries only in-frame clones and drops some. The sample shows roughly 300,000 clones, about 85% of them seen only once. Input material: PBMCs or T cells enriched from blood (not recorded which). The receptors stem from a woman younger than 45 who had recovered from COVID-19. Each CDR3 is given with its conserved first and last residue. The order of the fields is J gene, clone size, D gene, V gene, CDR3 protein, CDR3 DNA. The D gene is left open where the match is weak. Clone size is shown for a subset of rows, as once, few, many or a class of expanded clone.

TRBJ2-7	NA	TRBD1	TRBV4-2	CASSRDRGFEQYF	TGTGCCAGCAGCCGGGACAGGGGGTTCGAGCAGTACTTC
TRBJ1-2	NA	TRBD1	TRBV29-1	CSVGRGREGYTF	TGCAGCGTTGGCAGGGGGCGAGAAGGCTACACCTTC
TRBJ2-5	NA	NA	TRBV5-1	CASTSRGAVETQYF	TGCGCCAGCACTTCCCGGGGGGCCGTAGAGACCCAGTACTTC
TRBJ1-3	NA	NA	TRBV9	CASSVEGQTGNTIYF	TGTGCCAGCAGCGTAGAAGGACAAACTGGAAACACCATATATTTT
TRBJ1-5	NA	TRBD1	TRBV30	CAWTRQGAAQPQHF	TGTGCCTGGACTCGACAGGGCGCGGCTCAGCCCCAGCATTTT
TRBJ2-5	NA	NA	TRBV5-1	CASSPTTAQETQYF	TGCGCCAGCAGCCCGACTACGGCCCAAGAGACCCAGTACTTC
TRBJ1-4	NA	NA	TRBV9	CASSPQGKGGEKLFF	TGTGCCAGCAGCCCTCAGGGAAAAGGGGGTGAAAAACTGTTTTTT
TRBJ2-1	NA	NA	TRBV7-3	CASSSLTRGSYNEQFF	TGTGCCAGCAGCTCCTTAACCCGGGGCTCCTACAATGAGCAGTTCTTC
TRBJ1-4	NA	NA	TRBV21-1	CAAPAARNEKLFF	TGTGCCGCCCCAGCGGCCAGAAATGAAAAACTGTTTTTT
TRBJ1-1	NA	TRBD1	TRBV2	CASSAPGTENTEAFF	TGTGCCAGCAGCGCACCCGGGACAGAGAACACTGAAGCTTTCTTT
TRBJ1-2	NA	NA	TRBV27	CASRPGGAYGYTF	TGTGCCAGCAGACCCGGGGGGGCCTATGGCTACACCTTC
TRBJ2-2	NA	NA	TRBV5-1	CASSLEGGGTGELFF	TGCGCCAGCAGCTTGGAGGGTGGAGGGACCGGGGAGCTGTTTTTT
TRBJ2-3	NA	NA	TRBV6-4	CASSDSGGDTDTQYF	TGTGCCAGCAGTGACTCAGGGGGAGACACAGATACGCAGTATTTT
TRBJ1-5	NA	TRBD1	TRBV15	CATSRFTGGNQPQHF	TGTGCCACCAGCAGATTTACAGGGGGCAATCAGCCCCAGCATTTT
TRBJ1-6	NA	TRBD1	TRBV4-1	CASSHTGAGTANSPLHF	TGCGCCAGCAGCCACACCGGTGCCGGGACAGCAAATTCACCCCTCCACTTT
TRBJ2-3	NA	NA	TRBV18	CASSPRQGRTDTQYF	TGTGCCAGCTCACCACGGCAGGGTCGGACAGATACGCAGTATTTT
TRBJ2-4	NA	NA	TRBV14	CASSPSLSFTNIQYF	TGTGCCAGCAGCCCGTCATTGAGTTTCACAAACATTCAGTACTTC
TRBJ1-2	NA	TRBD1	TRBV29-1	CSVPRGQGDGYTF	TGCAGCGTTCCCCGGGGACAGGGGGATGGCTACACCTTC
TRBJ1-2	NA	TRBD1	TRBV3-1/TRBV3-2	CASSQGTGDLYGYTF	TGTGCCAGCAGCCAGGGGACAGGGGACCTCTATGGCTACACCTTC
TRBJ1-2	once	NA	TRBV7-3	CASSVNCEYGYTF	TGTGCCAGCAGCGTAAACTGTGAGTATGGCTACACCTTC
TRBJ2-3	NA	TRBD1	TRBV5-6	CASSSTGIYTDTQYF	TGTGCCAGCAGCTCGACAGGGATATACACAGATACGCAGTATTTT
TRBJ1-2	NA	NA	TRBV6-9	CASSYSRGGFGYTF	TGTGCCAGCAGTTATAGCAGGGGAGGGTTTGGCTACACCTTC
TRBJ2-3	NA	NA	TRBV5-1	CASSLGGTPRDTQYF	TGCGCCAGCAGCTTGGGGGGGACTCCCCGGGATACGCAGTATTTT
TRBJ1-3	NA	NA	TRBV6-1	CASSEGTENTIYF	TGTGCCAGCAGTGAAGGGACAGAGAACACCATATATTTT